These 25 T cell receptor beta chains were sequenced from one sample in a study of blood T cell repertoires in COVID-19. Clones were sequenced by immunoSEQ multiplex PCR, and TCRdb holds only the in-frame ones, with some missing. Of fewer than 400,000 clones detected, roughly 89% appear once; the ten largest clones hold about 1.8%. The material sequenced was PBMCs or T cells enriched from blood (not recorded which). These receptors were collected from a woman in her 30s who had recovered from COVID-19.

This clone was seen a handful of times. The chain couples TRBV15 to TRBJ1-3; D gene uncertain. The CDR3 contains 15 residues. Per germline, CDR1 LNHNV and CDR2 YYDKDF (reference sequence). V dropped 1 base and J dropped 4 bases, with 11 bases sitting between them. The DNA for the CDR3 is TGTGCCACCAGCAGAGTAGCGGGTTCCGGAAACACCATATATTTT. Amino acid sequence: CATSRVAGSGNTIYF.

The chain carries TRBV9 and TRBJ2-7, with 9 bases matching TRBD2. Germline V gives CDR1 SGDLS, CDR2 YYNGEE. The CDR3 covers 14 residues. V trimming: 4 bases; J trimming: 2 bases; junction bases outside the gene matches: 4. Written as DNA, the CDR3 is TGTGCCAGCAGCCCTGGGACTAGCACCTACGAGCAGTACTTC. It specifies CASSPGTSTYEQYF.

About this clone: Other DNA sequences in this specimen translate into the identical CDR3. This chain links TRBV18 with TRBJ2-7; 8 bases are a match to TRBD2. Looked up from germline, CDR1 is KGHSH and CDR2 is LQKENI. V trimming: 2 bases; J trimming: 4 bases; junction bases outside the gene matches: 1. The CDR3 runs 13 residues. The DNA for the CDR3 is TGTGCCAGCTCACCAAGCGGGAGTTACGAGCAGTACTTC. Translated, it gives CASSPSGSYEQYF. The whole variable domain, filled in from reference TRBV18 and TRBJ2-7, reads NAGVMQNPRHLVRRRGQEARLRCSPMKGHSHVYWYRQLPEEGLKFMVYLQKENIIDESGMPKERFSAEFPKEGPSILRIQQVVRGDSAAYFCASSPSGSYEQYFGPGTRLTVT.

With regard to this clone: Other DNA sequences in this specimen translate into the identical CDR3. V gene TRBV27 combines with J gene TRBJ1-1, with 9 bases that match TRBD1. V gave up 5 bases and J gave up 3 bases; unmatched junction bases: 4. This CDR3 has 14 residues. Per the germline V gene, CDR1 is MNHEY and CDR2 is SMNVEV (reference sequence). The CDR3 region has the DNA TGTGCCAGCAGTCCGGGACAGGGATACACTGAAGCTTTCTTT. Its translation is CASSPGQGYTEAFF.

The count of this clone is one. The rearrangement joins TRBV18 to TRBJ1-1; 9 nucleotides line up with TRBD1. The trim removed 5 bases at V and 1 base at J, leaving 5 bases unmatched. Germline CDR1 reads KGHSH; CDR2 reads LQKENI. The CDR3 extends over 15 amino acids. DNA for the CDR3: TGTGCCAGCTCAGCTTGGGACAGGGAGAACACTGAAGCTTTCTTT. It specifies CASSAWDRENTEAFF.

The V and J genes are TRBV7-2 and TRBJ1-2, with D unresolved. CDR3 length: 17 residues. The germline V and J ends were trimmed by 0 bases and 7 bases, with 21 bases remaining between them. The germline V gene has CDR1 SGHTA and CDR2 FQGNSA. CDR3 DNA sequence: TGTGCCAGCAGCTTAGCGCTAATGGTGGGTGAGGTTTTTGGCTACACCTTC. Translation gives CASSLALMVGEVFGYTF.

The chain employs TRBV27 and TRBJ2-1, with D uncertain. CDR1 and CDR2 from the germline V gene are MNHEY and SMNVEV (reference sequence). V dropped 9 bases and J dropped 0 bases, with 15 bases sitting between them. The CDR3 has 15 residues. Here the CDR3 reads CASTRTVNSYNEQFF. Here the CDR3 DNA reads TGTGCCAGTACCCGAACGGTTAACTCCTACAATGAGCAGTTCTTC.

Here the CDR3 reads CASSQGAGDTEAFF. CDR3 nucleotide sequence: TGCGCCAGCAGCCAAGGGGCGGGGGACACTGAAGCTTTCTTT. The chain is built from TRBV4-3 and TRBJ1-1; tentative D call: TRBD1 (5 bases). Germline CDR1 LGHNA, CDR2 YSLEER. The CDR3 loop spans 14 amino acids. The V end lost 1 base, the J end lost 3 bases, and 9 bases lay between the germline ends.

This clone appeared once. The CDR3 loop is CASKRDSRYYEQYF. CDR3 nucleotides: TGTGCCAGCAAACGGGACAGCAGGTACTACGAGCAGTACTTC. The chain recombines TRBV28 with TRBJ2-7; 7 nucleotides align to TRBD1. The V segment lost 7 bases and the J segment 3 bases; nucleotides outside the gene matches: 9. The CDR3 runs to 14 residues. Germline V gene lookup returns CDR1 MDHEN and CDR2 SYDVKM. The full variable domain, completed using reference TRBV28 and TRBJ2-7, is DVKVTQSSRYLVKRTGEKVFLECVQDMDHENMFWYRQDPGLGLRLIYFSYDVKMKEKGDIPEGYSVSREKKERFSLILESASTNQTSMYLCASKRDSRYYEQYFGPGTRLTVT.

This chain uses TRBV19 with TRBJ2-3; 9 bases agree with TRBD1. The V gene end was trimmed by 6 bases and the J gene end by 2 bases; junction bases not matched to a gene: 12. The CDR3 runs to 17 residues. Germline V gene data show CDR1 as LNHDA and CDR2 as SQIVND (reference sequence). The CDR3 sequence: CASSLHQQGAFTDTQYF. The CDR3 DNA sequence: TGTGCCAGTAGCCTACATCAACAGGGGGCTTTCACAGATACGCAGTATTTT.

The chain recombines TRBV14 with TRBJ2-1; 9 positions agree with TRBD1. V lost 3 bases and J lost 6; bases outside the gene matches: 12. This CDR3 spans 17 amino acids. Germline V CDR1 and CDR2: SGHDN, FVKESK. The CDR3 DNA follows: TGTGCCAGCAGCCAGCACGCCGGGACAGGGTTCACCAATGAGCAGTTCTTC. Its translation: CASSQHAGTGFTNEQFF.

The rearrangement joins TRBV18 to TRBJ1-5; tentative D call: TRBD1 (5 bases). The CDR3 consists of 15 residues. V shed 4 bases and J shed 2 bases, with 12 bases lying between them. CDR1 KGHSH and CDR2 LQKENI come from the germline V gene. The DNA of the CDR3 is TGTGCCAGCTCACAGGGGTTTGGAGGCAATCAGCCCCAGCATTTT. Its translation: CASSQGFGGNQPQHF.

V and J are TRBV5-1 and TRBJ1-6, with 8 nucleotides matching TRBD1. This CDR3 comprises 15 residues. Germline CDR1 reads SGHRS; CDR2 reads YFSETQ. V trimming: 4 bases; J trimming: 10 bases; junction bases outside the gene matches: 10. The CDR3 loop reads CASSVTGGRSSPLHF. The CDR3 region has the DNA TGCGCCAGCAGCGTCACAGGGGGAAGATCCTCACCCCTCCACTTT.

This chain uses TRBV5-6 with TRBJ2-7; 11 bases align to TRBD1. J was trimmed by 7 bases and V by 1 base; bases with no gene match: 13. The germline V gene encodes CDR1 SGHDT and CDR2 YYEEEE. The length of the CDR3 is 17 residues. For the CDR3, the DNA is TGTGCCAGCAGCTTGTCGAGGGAGGGACAGGGGGGTCTGGAGCAGTACTTC. Protein sequence: CASSLSREGQGGLEQYF.

The V call is TRBV30, the J call TRBJ1-1; 8 bases map to TRBD1. Germline V gene data show CDR1 as GTSNPN and CDR2 as SVGIG (reference sequence). CDR3 length equals 13 residues. V lost 3 bases and J lost 1; bases outside the gene matches: 1. The CDR3 sequence: CAWRGTGNTEAFF. In DNA form, the CDR3 reads TGTGCCTGGAGGGGGACAGGGAACACTGAAGCTTTCTTT.

The genes are TRBV5-3 and TRBJ1-1, with D possibly TRBD1 on 6 matching bases. TRBV5-3 has ORF status, its function being uncertain. The CDR3 totals 17 residues. Trimming cost V 0 bases and J 1 base, with 16 bases left between them. CDR3: CARSLERDTKSNTEAFF. The CDR3, as DNA: TGTGCCAGAAGCTTGGAAAGGGACACTAAATCGAACACTGAAGCTTTCTTT.

Notes on this clone: This sample includes further DNA sequences coding for the same CDR3. The J gene is TRBJ2-5, the V gene TRBV12-3 or TRBV12-4; no firm D call. The CDR3 totals 11 residues. V was shortened by 3 bases and J by 4 bases, with 3 bases between the two germline ends. CDR3 sequence reads: CASSLRETQYF. The CDR3 nucleotides read TGTGCCAGCAGTTTGAGAGAGACCCAGTACTTC.

The gene calls are TRBV3-1 (or the pseudogene TRBV3-2) and TRBJ1-5; 11 bases agree with TRBD1. The CDR3 consists of 16 residues. V lost 0 bases, J lost 6 bases, and 4 bases stayed unmatched. From germline, CDR1 is LGHDT and CDR2 YNNKEL (reference sequence). The CDR3 nucleotides are TGTGCCAGCAGCCAAGATTCCGGGACAGGGGGTCAGCCCCAGCATTTT. Its protein is CASSQDSGTGGQPQHF.

The V call is TRBV7-2, the J call TRBJ1-5, with no clear D. The CDR3 sequence is 13 residues long. Germline CDR1 SGHTA, CDR2 FQGNSA. V was cut by 5 bases and J by 5 bases, with 10 bases left in between. Here the CDR3 reads CASSTYRDQPQHF. In DNA, the CDR3 is TGTGCCAGCAGCACTTACAGAGATCAGCCCCAGCATTTT.

The gene calls are TRBV5-1 and TRBJ2-2; 7 bases are a match to TRBD1. The germline V gene has CDR1 SGHRS and CDR2 YFSETQ. Losses at the gene ends were 3 bases for V and 0 bases for J; bases not matched to a gene: 5. CDR3 length: 16 amino acids. CDR3 loop: CASSSTGATNTGELFF. The CDR3 nucleotides are TGCGCCAGCAGCTCCACAGGGGCGACGAACACCGGGGAGCTGTTTTTT.

This clone was observed once. This rearrangement joins TRBV10-3 to TRBJ1-6; D remains ambiguous. CDR1 is ENHRY and CDR2 is SYGVKD in the germline V gene. CDR3 length equals 13 residues. CDR3 DNA sequence: TGTGCGTCCGTGGCAGTCCAGTACTCACCCCTCCACTTT. Translation: CASVAVQYSPLHF.

The V and J genes are TRBV16 and TRBJ2-7; tentative D call: TRBD1 (5 bases). CDR3 length equals 14 residues. V was trimmed by 4 bases and J by 2 bases, leaving 12 bases between them. The germline V gene encodes CDR1 KGHSY and CDR2 FQNENV. The CDR3 bases are TGTGCCAGCAGCCCCCCAGGGCTAGCCTACGAGCAGTACTTC. This translates into CASSPPGLAYEQYF.

The chain carries TRBV6-6 and TRBJ2-1; 13 positions match TRBD2. Trimming at V came to 8 bases and at J to 0 bases, leaving 13 bases not matched to a gene. Per the germline V gene, CDR1 is MNHNY and CDR2 is SVGAGI (reference sequence). This CDR3 spans 19 amino acids. DNA for the CDR3: TGTGCCAGCCGCTATACTAGCGGGAGGGCCCCGAGCTCCTACAATGAGCAGTTCTTC. Protein: CASRYTSGRAPSSYNEQFF.

This chain connects TRBV7-6 to TRBJ2-2; D is perhaps TRBD2 (7 bases). V lost 2 bases and J lost 4, with 14 bases in between. This CDR3 region has 16 residues. Germline lookup yields CDR1 SGHVS and CDR2 FNYEAQ. The CDR3 loop is CASSLLGGRTTGELFF. CDR3 DNA sequence: TGTGCCAGCAGCTTATTGGGGGGGCGCACCACCGGGGAGCTGTTTTTT.

This rearrangement joins TRBV5-6 to TRBJ2-7; D not certain. Germline CDR1 is SGHDT and CDR2 is YYEEEE. The CDR3 totals 14 residues. Trimming took 1 base from V and 0 from J, leaving 8 bases between them. CDR3 protein: CASSLRHPSYEQYF. The CDR3, as DNA: TGTGCCAGCAGCTTGAGACACCCCTCCTACGAGCAGTACTTC.